This T cell receptor beta chain was sequenced for a study of cytomegalovirus exposure and HLA in healthy donors. General study points: Overall, approximately 150 TCR beta chains were annotated as cytomegalovirus-associated. As confirmed in vitro, a few CMV-associated chains were specific for CMV antigens. Clonal expansion was found to be greater in HLA-associated TCR beta chains than in equally common others in a later analysis. The likely origin of a cluster of highly shared sequence variants was a sequencing artifact.

PCR used 60 Vbeta primers and 13 Jbeta primers. Only in-frame clones appear in the TCRdb table, and some are missing; sequencing was by immunoSEQ multiplex PCR. The table has about 200,000 clones, approximately 78% seen once. As concerns this clone: Its antigen is currently unknown.

V gave up 0 bases and J gave up 15 bases, with 19 bases separating them. In germline, CDR1 is SGHRS, CDR2 YFSETQ. CDR3 length: 14 amino acids. The material sequenced was PBMCs. This chain links TRBV5-1 with TRBJ2-1, with D maybe TRBD2 (5 bases). The sequence came from a woman in her forties or fifties in good health and CMV-seropositive. CDR3 protein: CASSLALDSKPPFF. CDR3 nucleotides: TGCGCCAGCAGCTTGGCCTTGGACTCGAAACCCCCGTTCTTC.